This T cell receptor (beta chain) was sequenced during a study of blood T cell repertoires in COVID-19. Background on the study: Both acute and convalescent COVID-19 samples were obtained from the United States, Italy and Spain.

This CDR3 region has 16 residues. With 5 bases clipped from V and 8 bases from J, the junction kept 13 bases outside the gene matches. The germline V gene encodes CDR1 LGHNA and CDR2 YSLEER. In the original analysis: Estimation of nucleated cell counts relied on the amplification of reference gene primers. The method was immunoSEQ multiplex PCR; TCRdb's version includes in-frame clones alone and lacks a portion of them. V and J calls plus clone size are reproduced from that table; the DNA served to infer D and trimming. The table lists roughly 120,000 clones, approximately 82% of them singletons, with under 3% in the top ten.

Sequences were obtained from peripheral blood. V gene TRBV4-3 combines with J gene TRBJ1-4; 8 bases agree with TRBD1. The clonotype comes from a man between 25 and 39 years old with acute or convalescent COVID-19. CDR3 DNA sequence: TGCGCCAGCAGCGCCACCCACAGGGGGATTGGGGAAAAACTGTTTTTT. This gives the protein CASSATHRGIGEKLFF.